Sequencing of this T cell receptor beta chain was carried out in a study of technical replicates of blood from a handful of donors. Repertoires were generated with immunoSEQ multiplex PCR, while TCRdb's copy carries only in-frame clones and drops some. The repertoire holds 85,000 to 90,000 clones, with under 95% as singletons. Germline V gene sequence: CDR1 MGHRA, CDR2 YSYEKL. Trimming shortened V by 4 bases and J by 7 bases, and 20 bases separated the two germline ends. The CDR3 sequence is 15 residues long. This clonotype was obtained from a human donor in good health. V and J are TRBV4-1 and TRBJ2-7, with D tentatively TRBD2 (6 bases). Material for sequencing was T cells isolated from PBMCs. The CDR3 protein is CASSLHSSAPGEQYF. Written as DNA, the CDR3 is TGCGCCAGCAGCCTGCACTCTAGCGCCCCAGGTGAGCAGTACTTC.